This entry describes one T cell receptor (beta chain). The sample is drawn from a study of blood T cell repertoires in COVID-19. This table comes from immunoSEQ multiplex PCR, and its TCRdb copy is limited to in-frame clones, with some not included. Of 100,000 to 150,000 clones in the sample, 80% to 85% were seen once. Germline CDR1 and CDR2: MNHNY and SVGAGI (reference sequence). CDR3 length: 19 residues. With 5 bases removed from V and 0 bases from J, the gap between germline ends came to 22 bases. This chain joins TRBV6-6 and TRBJ2-2; D might be TRBD2 (6 bases). The sequence was obtained from a man aged 60-69 years with acute or convalescent COVID-19. Material: peripheral blood. CDR3 nucleotide sequence: TGTGCCAGCAGTCGTCAGGTTAGCGGCCGTTTCGCGAACACCGGGGAGCTGTTTTTT. It yields the protein CASSRQVSGRFANTGELFF.